Sequencing of this T cell receptor beta chain was carried out in a study of CD8 T cells in ankylosing spondylitis. General study results and limits: A TCR beta motif made of fewer than ten highly homologous variants seemed typical of ankylosing spondylitis blood.

This clonotype was observed many times. Its specificity is unknown. Trimming took 0 bases from V and 3 from J, leaving 7 bases between them. Germline CDR1 and CDR2: LGHNA and YNFKEQ. The CDR3 is made up of 14 amino acids. One entry per CDR3 protein results from TCRdb running MiXCR on the 5' RACE reads. The sample includes some 100,000 distinct CDR3 sequences, roughly 8% of them seen just once. The chain employs TRBV4-2 and TRBJ2-3, with D unclear. This TCR was sampled from a male donor with ankylosing spondylitis or in good health (not recorded which). Specimen: blood, either unsorted or a sorted T cell fraction (not recorded which). CDR3 residues: CASSQDLGTDTQYF. In nucleotides, the CDR3 is TGTGCCAGCAGCCAAGATTTGGGTACAGATACGCAGTATTTT.